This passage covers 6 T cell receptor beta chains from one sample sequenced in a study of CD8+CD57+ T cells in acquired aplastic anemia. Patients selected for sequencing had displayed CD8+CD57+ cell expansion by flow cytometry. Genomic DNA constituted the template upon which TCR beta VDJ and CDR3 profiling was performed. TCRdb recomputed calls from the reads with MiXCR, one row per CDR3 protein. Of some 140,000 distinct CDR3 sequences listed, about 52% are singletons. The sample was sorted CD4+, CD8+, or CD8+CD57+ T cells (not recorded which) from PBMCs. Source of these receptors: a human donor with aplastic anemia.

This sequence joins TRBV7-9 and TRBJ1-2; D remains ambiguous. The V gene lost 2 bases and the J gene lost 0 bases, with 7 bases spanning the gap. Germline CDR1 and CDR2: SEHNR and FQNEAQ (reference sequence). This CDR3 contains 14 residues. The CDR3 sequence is CASSLNGANYGYTF. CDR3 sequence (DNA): TGTGCCAGCAGCTTAAACGGTGCTAACTATGGCTACACCTTC.

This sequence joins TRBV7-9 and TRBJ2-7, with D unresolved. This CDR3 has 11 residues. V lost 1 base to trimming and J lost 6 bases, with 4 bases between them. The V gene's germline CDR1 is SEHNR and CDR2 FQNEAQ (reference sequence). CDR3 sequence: CASSLVLEQYF. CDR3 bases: TGTGCCAGCAGCTTAGTGCTCGAGCAGTACTTC.

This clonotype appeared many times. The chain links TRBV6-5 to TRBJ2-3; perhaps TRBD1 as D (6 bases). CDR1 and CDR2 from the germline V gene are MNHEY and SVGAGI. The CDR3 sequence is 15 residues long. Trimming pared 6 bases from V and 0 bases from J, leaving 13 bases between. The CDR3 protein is CASSPGTTSTDTQYF. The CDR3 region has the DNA TGTGCCAGCAGCCCCGGGACAACTAGCACAGATACGCAGTATTTT.

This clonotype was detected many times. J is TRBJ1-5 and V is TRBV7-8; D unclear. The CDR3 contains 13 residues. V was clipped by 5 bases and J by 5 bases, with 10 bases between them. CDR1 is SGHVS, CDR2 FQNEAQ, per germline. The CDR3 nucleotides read TGTGCCAGCAGCCACGACGGATATCAGCCCCAGCATTTT. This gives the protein CASSHDGYQPQHF.

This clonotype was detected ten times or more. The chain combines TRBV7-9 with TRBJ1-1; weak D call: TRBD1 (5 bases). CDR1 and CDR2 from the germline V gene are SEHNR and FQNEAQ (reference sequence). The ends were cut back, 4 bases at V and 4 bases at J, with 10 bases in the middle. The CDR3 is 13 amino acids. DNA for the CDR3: TGTGCCAGCAGCTCGGGACTCGGCACTGAAGCTTTCTTT. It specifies CASSSGLGTEAFF. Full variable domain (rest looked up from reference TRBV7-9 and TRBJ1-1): DTGVSQNPRHKITKRGQNVTFRCDPISEHNRLYWYRQTLGQGPEFLTYFQNEAQLEKSRLLSDRFSAERPKGSFSTLEIQRTEQGDSAMYLCASSSGLGTEAFFGQGTRLTVV.

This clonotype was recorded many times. The CDR3 DNA follows: TGTGCCAGCAGCTTAGGTGTGGTCGGAAACACCATATATTTT. It encodes CASSLGVVGNTIYF. The rearrangement joins TRBV13 to TRBJ1-3; D not resolved. This CDR3 is 14 amino acids long. The V end lost 0 bases, the J end lost 4 bases, and 7 bases lay between the germline ends. CDR1 is PRHDT and CDR2 is FYEKMQ in the germline V gene (reference sequence).